A selection of T cell receptor beta chains follows, all from one sample in a study of blood T cell repertoires in COVID-19. Data came from immunoSEQ multiplex PCR; TCRdb stores just in-frame clones and leaves some out. The data contain 84,000 or so clones, about 83% of them singletons. Material for sequencing was peripheral blood. The receptors here all came from a woman over 75 with acute or convalescent COVID-19. Both conserved end residues are part of each CDR3. A D gene is named only where the DNA matches it firmly. The size field is filled for only some rows; it gives once, few, many or a size class.

J gene: TRBJ2-6
D gene: .
CDR3 length: 15
clone size: few
V gene: TRBV4-1
CDR3 DNA: TGCGCCAGCAGCCCCCAGGACTCTGGGGCCAACGTCCTGACTTTC
CDR3 protein: CASSPQDSGANVLTF

J gene: TRBJ2-3
D gene: TRBD2
CDR3 length: 15
clone size: .
V gene: TRBV9
CDR3 DNA: TGTGCCAGCAGCCCCACCGGGGGGAGCACAGATACGCAGTATTTT
CDR3 protein: CASSPTGGSTDTQYF

J gene: TRBJ2-5
D gene: .
CDR3 length: 16
clone size: .
V gene: TRBV4-2
CDR3 DNA: TGTGCCAGCAGCCAAGACCCTCTTGCCGGAGTAAAGACCCAGTACTTC
CDR3 protein: CASSQDPLAGVKTQYF

J gene: TRBJ2-7
D gene: .
CDR3 length: 13
clone size: .
V gene: TRBV5-1
CDR3 DNA: TGCGCCAGCAGCAACTCACAGGGTAACGAGCAGTACTTC
CDR3 protein: CASSNSQGNEQYF

J gene: TRBJ2-3
D gene: TRBD2
CDR3 length: 16
clone size: .
V gene: TRBV9
CDR3 DNA: TGTGCCAGCAGCGTAGCTAGCGGGGGGCGCACAGATACGCAGTATTTT
CDR3 protein: CASSVASGGRTDTQYF

J gene: TRBJ2-3
D gene: TRBD2
CDR3 length: 16
clone size: .
V gene: TRBV4-1
CDR3 DNA: TGCGCCAGCAGCCAACAAGGGAACGGGAGGGCAGATACGCAGTATTTT
CDR3 protein: CASSQQGNGRADTQYF

J gene: TRBJ2-5
D gene: .
CDR3 length: 15
clone size: .
V gene: TRBV5-4
CDR3 DNA: TGTGCCAGCAGCTTGGGACTGAACCTCCAAGAGACCCAGTACTTC
CDR3 protein: CASSLGLNLQETQYF

J gene: TRBJ1-2
D gene: .
CDR3 length: 13
clone size: .
V gene: TRBV30
CDR3 DNA: TGTGCCTGGAGGGTAGTGGGAGTATCTGGCTACACCTTC
CDR3 protein: CAWRVVGVSGYTF

J gene: TRBJ1-4
D gene: TRBD1
CDR3 length: 15
clone size: once
V gene: TRBV4-1
CDR3 DNA: TGCGCCAGCAGCCAAGATGACAGGGAAAGCGAAAAACTGTTTTTT
CDR3 protein: CASSQDDRESEKLFF

J gene: TRBJ2-7
D gene: .
CDR3 length: 15
clone size: few
V gene: TRBV6-1
CDR3 DNA: TGTGCCAGCAGTGAAGCTTGGCAGTACCCCTACGAGCAGTACTTC
CDR3 protein: CASSEAWQYPYEQYF

J gene: TRBJ2-7
D gene: .
CDR3 length: 13
clone size: once
V gene: TRBV2
CDR3 DNA: TGTGCCAGCAGGGACGGAGGATACTACGAGCAGTACTTC
CDR3 protein: CASRDGGYYEQYF

J gene: TRBJ1-3
D gene: .
CDR3 length: 15
clone size: .
V gene: TRBV6-5
CDR3 DNA: TGTGCCAGCAGGGACACAGGGAGAATTGAAAACACCATATATTTT
CDR3 protein: CASRDTGRIENTIYF

J gene: TRBJ1-1
D gene: .
CDR3 length: 12
clone size: .
V gene: TRBV3-1/TRBV3-2
CDR3 DNA: TGTGCCAGCAGCCAAGCTTCTGCTGAAGCTTTCTTT
CDR3 protein: CASSQASAEAFF

J gene: TRBJ2-1
D gene: TRBD2
CDR3 length: 15
clone size: .
V gene: TRBV3-1/TRBV3-2
CDR3 DNA: TGTGCCAGCAGCCGGGAACTAGCGGGACAGAATGAGCAGTTCTTC
CDR3 protein: CASSRELAGQNEQFF

J gene: TRBJ2-7
D gene: .
CDR3 length: 15
clone size: .
V gene: TRBV7-2
CDR3 DNA: TGTGCCAGCAGCTTAGATCCGGGAAGCTCCTACGAGCAGTACTTC
CDR3 protein: CASSLDPGSSYEQYF

J gene: TRBJ2-3
D gene: .
CDR3 length: 12
clone size: .
V gene: TRBV5-1
CDR3 DNA: TGCGCCAGCAGCTTGACAGGGGATACGCAGTATTTT
CDR3 protein: CASSLTGDTQYF

J gene: TRBJ2-1
D gene: TRBD1
CDR3 length: 20
clone size: .
V gene: TRBV18
CDR3 DNA: TGTGCCAGCTCACCGGTTGACCCGGGACAGGACATAATAACCTACAATGAGCAGTTCTTC
CDR3 protein: CASSPVDPGQDIITYNEQFF